This entry lists 31 T cell receptor beta chains sequenced from one sample in a study of CD8 T cells in ankylosing spondylitis (TCRdb year 2017). Libraries came from 5' RACE. The listed sequencing device is Illumina HiSeq 2500. TCRdb reran the public reads through fastp at Q25 and MiXCR, keeping productive beta chains. Identical CDR3 proteins give one entry, which carries the most common genes and DNA. Recorded for this sample are about 140,000 distinct CDR3 sequences; around 7.9% of them occurred a single time. 12% of the sample rests with the top ten. Sequenced input: blood, either unsorted or a sorted T cell fraction (not recorded which). Receptor source: a female donor with ankylosing spondylitis or in good health (not recorded which).

This clonotype was counted many times. This chain connects TRBV6-1 to TRBJ1-6; D gene ambiguous. The CDR3 consists of 14 residues. V lost 5 bases, J lost 12 bases, and 17 bases lay in between. The V gene's germline CDR1 is MNHNS and CDR2 SASEGT. CDR3 loop: CASSPRNDDLPLHF. DNA of the CDR3: TGTGCCAGCAGTCCACGAAACGATGACCTACCCCTCCACTTT.

This clonotype was found many times. The rearrangement links TRBV2 to TRBJ1-2; no reliable D call. Trimming pared 11 bases from V and 1 base from J, leaving 14 bases between. Per the germline V gene, CDR1 is SNHLY and CDR2 is FYNNEI. This CDR3 comprises 13 residues. The CDR3 loop reads CAASAVFNYGYTF. For the CDR3, the DNA is TGTGCCGCCTCTGCGGTTTTTAACTATGGCTACACCTTC.

The table lists this clonotype with many counts. This rearrangement joins TRBV2 to TRBJ1-1; D is undetermined. The CDR3 spans 12 residues. Germline CDR1 is SNHLY and CDR2 is FYNNEI. Trimming shortened V by 4 bases and J by 1 base, and 4 bases separated the two germline ends. The CDR3, as DNA: TGTGCCAGCAGTGCAGGGAACACTGAAGCTTTCTTT. The encoded protein is CASSAGNTEAFF.

In its sample, this clonotype was seen many times. This chain connects TRBV6-1 to TRBJ1-2; D unresolved. Germline-derived CDR1 and CDR2 are MNHNS and SASEGT. This CDR3 is 13 amino acids long. V was trimmed by 7 bases and J by 6 bases, leaving 15 bases between them. The CDR3 coding sequence is TGTGCCAGCATCCCTGAATGGAGGGATGGCTACACCTTC. Amino acids: CASIPEWRDGYTF.

This clonotype was observed at least ten times. This sequence joins TRBV12-3 or TRBV12-4 and TRBJ1-4; no definite D call. Trimming shortened V by 3 bases and J by 11 bases, and 13 bases separated the two germline ends. CDR3 length equals 13 residues. The DNA of the CDR3 is TGTGCCAGCAGTTTTCCGGGGATTGGGAAACTGTTTTTT. Translated: CASSFPGIGKLFF.

At least ten counts were recorded for this clonotype. This chain uses TRBV12-5 with TRBJ1-2, with 8 bases aligning to TRBD1. CDR1 and CDR2 from the germline V gene are LGHNT and FRNRAP. CDR3 length: 15 residues. The V gene end was trimmed by 1 base and the J gene end by 7 bases; junction bases not matched to a gene: 8. The CDR3 is CASGLGTGLLGGYTF. CDR3 nucleotides: TGTGCTAGTGGTTTGGGGACAGGGCTGTTGGGTGGCTACACCTTC.

Many counts were recorded for this clonotype. This sequence joins TRBV5-1 and TRBJ1-1, with TRBD1 as a possible D gene (6 bases). Germline assignment: CDR1 SGHRS and CDR2 YFSETQ. This CDR3 contains 13 residues. Trimming removed 3 bases from V and 8 bases from J, with 14 bases in between. CDR3 sequence reads: CASSSGAGPEAFF. CDR3 DNA: TGCGCCAGCAGCTCAGGGGCAGGGCCAGAAGCTTTCTTT.

The J gene is TRBJ2-3, the V gene TRBV20-1; 7 bases map to TRBD1. Trimming cost V 7 bases and J 4 bases; bases outside gene matches: 14. The CDR3 loop spans 15 amino acids. Germline CDR1 is DFQATT and CDR2 is SNEGSKA (reference sequence). CDR3 DNA: TGCAGTGTCATTTGGACAGGCCTAAGGGCAGATACGCAGTATTTT. Translation: CSVIWTGLRADTQYF.

This clonotype appeared many times. The chain recombines TRBV28 with TRBJ2-5; TRBD1 or TRBD2 may be the D gene (6 bases each). CDR3 size: 15 residues. Trimming pared 5 bases from V and 6 bases from J, leaving 19 bases between. The V gene's germline CDR1 is MDHEN and CDR2 SYDVKM. In DNA, the CDR3 is TGTGCCAGCAGTCTCTCCGGGGGCGGAATGAAGACCCAGTACTTC. Translated, it gives CASSLSGGGMKTQYF.

This clonotype has a count of ten or more. The chain is built from TRBV11-2 and TRBJ2-1; D remains ambiguous. Germline loops: CDR1 SGHAT, CDR2 FQNNGV. The CDR3 spans 15 residues. Trimming took 6 bases from V and 0 from J, leaving 12 bases between them. The CDR3 protein is CASRSTASSYNEQFF. CDR3 nucleotide sequence: TGTGCCAGCAGGTCGACTGCGAGCTCCTACAATGAGCAGTTCTTC.

The rearrangement uses TRBV4-2 and TRBJ2-2; TRBD2 is a possible D gene (6 bases). CDR1 and CDR2 from the germline V gene are LGHNA and YNFKEQ. The V end lost 8 bases, the J end lost 7 bases, and 17 bases lay between the germline ends. The CDR3 is 14 amino acids. The CDR3 loop is CASGPGLLCGELFF. CDR3 DNA sequence: TGTGCCAGCGGCCCGGGACTCCTCTGCGGGGAGCTGTTTTTT.

In its sample, this clonotype was seen many times. This chain uses TRBV12-3 or TRBV12-4 with TRBJ1-1; TRBD1 matches 8 bases. The CDR3 is 14 amino acids. The ends lost 3 bases at V and 1 base at J; junction bases unmatched: 1. The CDR3 region is CASSFGQGNTEAFF. CDR3 nucleotides: TGTGCCAGCAGTTTCGGACAGGGGAACACTGAAGCTTTCTTT.

This clonotype was found many times. The genes are TRBV5-5 and TRBJ1-2, with 9 bases matching TRBD1. The CDR3 runs to 13 residues. Germline loops: CDR1 SGHKS, CDR2 YYEKEE (reference sequence). The trim removed 7 bases at V and 4 bases at J, leaving 5 bases unmatched. The CDR3 DNA reads as TGTGCCAGCCAGACAGGGGGAGCCTATGGCTACACCTTC. Its translation is CASQTGGAYGYTF.

This clonotype was observed a few times. This may be a read error: a much more frequent sequence differs by one nucleotide. The chain employs TRBV13 and TRBJ1-4; tentative D call: TRBD1 (5 bases). This CDR3 is 14 amino acids long. Germline CDR1 reads PRHDT; CDR2 reads FYEKMQ (reference sequence). The CDR3 reads CSSSPQGGAEKLFF. CDR3 bases: TGTTCCAGCAGCCCGCAGGGAGGGGCGGAAAAACTGTTTTTT.

This clonotype has ten or more counts. CDR3 DNA: TGCAGCGTGGATTCCGAGGGGGAAGGTGAAAAACTGTTTTTT. Its translation is CSVDSEGEGEKLFF. This chain joins TRBV29-1 and TRBJ1-4; the D gene is possibly TRBD1 (6 bases). Per the germline V gene, CDR1 is SQVTM and CDR2 is ANQGSEA. V was trimmed by 6 bases and J by 7 bases, leaving 18 bases between them. The CDR3 covers 14 residues.

This clonotype was picked up many times. This chain joins TRBV29-1 and TRBJ2-2; D unclear. The CDR3 contains 14 residues. Between the trimmed V and J ends, which lost 3 bases and 1 base, there was a span of 9 bases. The germline CDR1 and CDR2 sequences are SQVTM and ANQGSEA. The CDR3 sequence: CSVEFSLNTGELFF. The CDR3 coding sequence is TGCAGCGTTGAGTTCTCCTTGAACACCGGGGAGCTGTTTTTT.

This clonotype was seen at least ten times. The chain uses TRBV2 and TRBJ2-1; D is possibly TRBD1 or TRBD2 (6 bases each). Between the trimmed V and J ends, which lost 4 bases and 6 bases, there was a span of 16 bases. The CDR3 runs 15 residues. Germline assignment: CDR1 SNHLY and CDR2 FYNNEI. CDR3 bases: TGTGCCAGCAGTGTATTCGGGGGCGTTACCAATGAGCAGTTCTTC. This translates into CASSVFGGVTNEQFF.

This clonotype was recorded at least ten times. The chain carries TRBV11-1 and TRBJ1-5, with unresolved D. This CDR3 is built from 15 residues. Trimming took off 2 bases at V and 10 bases at J, with 18 bases between the two ends. From germline, CDR1 is SGHAT and CDR2 FQDESV (reference sequence). The CDR3, as DNA: TGTGCCAGCAGCTTAAATCCCGGCGGACGGGAACCCCAGCATTTT. It codes for CASSLNPGGREPQHF.

This clonotype was seen ten or more times. This chain connects TRBV11-2 to TRBJ2-1, with 10 nucleotides matching TRBD2. The CDR3 totals 17 residues. Germline CDR1 and CDR2: SGHAT and FQNNGV. V shed 1 base, J shed 0 bases, and the junction held 3 bases outside the gene matches. CDR3 amino acids: CASSLVSGGASYNEQFF. CDR3 nucleotide sequence: TGTGCCAGCAGCTTAGTAAGCGGGGGGGCCTCCTACAATGAGCAGTTCTTC.

This clonotype was recorded many times. V and J are TRBV7-9 and TRBJ1-1; D uncertain. The CDR3 length is 12 residues. The germline CDR1 and CDR2 sequences are SEHNR and FQNEAQ (reference sequence). V lost 6 bases to trimming and J lost 3 bases, with 8 bases between them. The CDR3 DNA is TGTGCCAGCAGGCGGGAGGACACTGAAGCTTTCTTT. Its protein is CASRREDTEAFF.

This clonotype was found many times. This chain uses TRBV4-1 with TRBJ1-2; D not certain. V lost 0 bases, J lost 2 bases, and 1 base lay in between. The CDR3 runs 12 residues. CDR1 and CDR2 from the germline V gene are MGHRA and YSYEKL. As DNA, the CDR3 is TGCGCCAGCAGCCAAGACAACTATGGCTACACCTTC. This encodes CASSQDNYGYTF.

This clonotype was picked up a small number of times. V gene TRBV18 combines with J gene TRBJ2-2; D unresolved. Germline CDR1 reads KGHSH; CDR2 reads LQKENI. Trimming pared 1 base from V and 8 bases from J, leaving 8 bases between. The CDR3 is 13 residues long. CDR3 amino acids: CASSPQPPGELFF. CDR3 coding DNA: TGTGCCAGCTCACCACAGCCCCCTGGGGAGCTGTTTTTT.

This chain joins TRBV12-3 or TRBV12-4 and TRBJ1-1, with 10 bases matching TRBD1. Trimming removed 3 bases from V and 5 bases from J; junction bases left unmatched: 3. The CDR3 has 14 residues. CDR3 DNA: TGTGCCAGCAGTTTTAGGACAGGGGGAACTGAAGCTTTCTTT. Amino acid sequence: CASSFRTGGTEAFF.

This clonotype was seen at least ten times. The rearrangement uses TRBV7-2 and TRBJ1-1; D unresolved. The CDR3 consists of 11 residues. Germline CDR1 SGHTA, CDR2 FQGNSA. Deletions cut 5 bases from V and 3 bases from J, with 4 bases between. The CDR3 nucleotides read TGTGCCAGCAGCCGGTACACTGAAGCTTTCTTT. The encoded protein is CASSRYTEAFF.

This clonotype was recorded at least ten times. The J gene is TRBJ1-1, the V gene TRBV28; D call uncertain. CDR3 length: 15 amino acids. V dropped 7 bases and J dropped 0 bases, with 15 bases sitting between them. From germline, CDR1 is MDHEN and CDR2 SYDVKM. This CDR3 reads CASIPLEGMNTEAFF. CDR3 in DNA: TGTGCCAGCATCCCCTTAGAAGGCATGAACACTGAAGCTTTCTTT.

This clonotype was found many times. The CDR3 sequence: CATSDPDRPYNEQFF. CDR3 in DNA: TGTGCCACCAGTGATCCGGACAGACCATATAATGAGCAGTTCTTC. The V call is TRBV24-1, the J call TRBJ2-1; perhaps TRBD1 as D (6 bases). There are 15 residues in the CDR3. Germline V gene sequence: CDR1 KGHDR, CDR2 SFDVKD. V was trimmed by 3 bases and J by 7 bases, leaving 15 bases between them.

The gene calls are TRBV28 and TRBJ1-2; D gene ambiguous. Germline values: CDR1 MDHEN, CDR2 SYDVKM. The CDR3 loop spans 16 amino acids. V was cut by 6 bases and J by 8 bases, with 25 bases left in between. Here the CDR3 DNA reads TGTGCCAGCAGCCTCCGATATCCCCCTCCTTCTGAGGGCTACACCTTC. Translation gives CASSLRYPPPSEGYTF.

The table lists this clonotype with many counts. The genes are TRBV12-3 or TRBV12-4 and TRBJ2-5; D is possibly TRBD2 (6 bases). This CDR3 is 13 amino acids long. The V end lost 3 bases, the J end lost 3 bases, and 8 bases lay between the germline ends. CDR3 residues: CASSFEREETQYF. DNA of the CDR3: TGTGCCAGCAGTTTTGAGCGGGAAGAGACCCAGTACTTC.

This clonotype came up many times. This sequence joins TRBV24-1 and TRBJ2-1; the D gene is possibly TRBD2 (5 bases). The ends were cut back, 1 base at V and 5 bases at J, with 14 bases in the middle. The CDR3 runs to 16 residues. Germline CDR1 is KGHDR and CDR2 is SFDVKD. As DNA, the CDR3 is TGTGCCACCAGTGATTTCCCACGGTCGGGAAACAATGAGCAGTTCTTC. Translated, it gives CATSDFPRSGNNEQFF.

This clonotype was detected a few times. V usage is TRBV29-1 and J usage is TRBJ2-7; the match to TRBD1 covers 8 bases. CDR3 length equals 14 residues. The germline V gene encodes CDR1 SQVTM and CDR2 ANQGSEA. The junction had 8 bases not matched to a gene; V was cut back by 4 bases and J by 3 bases. DNA of the CDR3: TGCAGCGTTGCGACCGGGACAGGAGGCTACGAGCAGTACTTC. Translated: CSVATGTGGYEQYF.

This clonotype was found many times. V is TRBV20-1 and J is TRBJ1-1; the D gene is possibly TRBD1 (5 bases). The CDR3 runs to 15 residues. Looked up from germline, CDR1 is DFQATT and CDR2 is SNEGSKA (reference sequence). V gave up 0 bases and J gave up 0 bases, with 11 bases separating them. CDR3 DNA: TGCAGTGCTAGAGATCGGCGGGGCTTGAACACTGAAGCTTTCTTT. Translating gives CSARDRRGLNTEAFF.